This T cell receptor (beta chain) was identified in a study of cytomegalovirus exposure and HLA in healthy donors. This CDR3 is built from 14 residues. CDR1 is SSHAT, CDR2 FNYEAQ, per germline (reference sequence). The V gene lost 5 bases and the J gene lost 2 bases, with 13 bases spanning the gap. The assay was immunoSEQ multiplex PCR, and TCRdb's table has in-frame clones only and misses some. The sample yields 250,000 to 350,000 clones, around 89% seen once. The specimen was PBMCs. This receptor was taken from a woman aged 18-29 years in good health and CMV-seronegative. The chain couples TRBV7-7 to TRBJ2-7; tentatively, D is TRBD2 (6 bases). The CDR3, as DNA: TGTGCCAGCAGCGAGGGGACTCCCCCCTACGAGCAGTACTTC. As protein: CASSEGTPPYEQYF. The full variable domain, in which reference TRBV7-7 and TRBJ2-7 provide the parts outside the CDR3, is GAGVSQSPRYKVTKRGQDVTLRCDPISSHATLYWYQQALGQGPEFLTYFNYEAQPDKSGLPSDRFSAERPEGSISTLTIQRTEQRDSAMYRCASSEGTPPYEQYFGPGTRLTVT.